The rows below give T cell receptor beta chains drawn from one sample of a study of cytomegalovirus exposure and HLA in healthy donors. Libraries were prepared by immunoSEQ multiplex PCR; TCRdb keeps only in-frame clonotypes and omits some of them. The sample has some 87,000 clones, less than 65% seen once; the top ten hold about 5%. Sequencing was performed on PBMCs. The source is a woman under 40 in good health and CMV-seropositive. The CDR3 runs from the conserved cysteine through the conserved F or W. D genes are given only for firm matches. Not every row has a clone size; where given, it reads once, few, many or a size class.

D gene,J gene,clone size,V gene,CDR3 protein,CDR3 DNA
NA,TRBJ1-4,NA,TRBV19,CASSIDRLTNEKLFF,TGTGCCAGTAGTATCGACAGGTTAACTAATGAAAAACTGTTTTTT
NA,TRBJ1-2,few,TRBV5-1,CASSLAQLSYGYTF,TGCGCCAGCAGCTTGGCACAGCTCTCCTATGGCTACACCTTC
TRBD1,TRBJ1-2,once,TRBV18,CASSPPPGTGTYGYTF,TGTGCCAGCTCACCACCGCCCGGGACAGGTACCTATGGCTACACCTTC
TRBD1,TRBJ1-1,NA,TRBV7-8,CASSFDRANTEAFF,TGTGCCAGCAGCTTTGACAGGGCGAACACTGAAGCTTTCTTT
TRBD1,TRBJ1-5,once,TRBV4-1,CASSLAGQGLQPQHF,TGCGCCAGCAGCCTAGCTGGACAGGGACTTCAGCCCCAGCATTTT
NA,TRBJ1-4,NA,TRBV15,CATSRGQGTTNEKLFF,TGTGCCACCAGCAGGGGGCAGGGGACAACTAATGAAAAACTGTTTTTT
TRBD1,TRBJ1-6,NA,TRBV28,CASTNRGTPLHF,TGTGCCAGCACAAACAGGGGTACACCCCTCCACTTT
NA,TRBJ2-7,NA,TRBV5-1,CASSLGAYEQYF,TGCGCCAGCAGCCTAGGGGCCTACGAGCAGTACTTC
NA,TRBJ2-3,NA,TRBV25-1,CASSVASTDTQYF,TGTGCCAGCAGTGTAGCCTCCACAGATACGCAGTATTTT
NA,TRBJ1-1,NA,TRBV28,CASRERQAGMDTEAFF,TGTGCCAGCAGGGAGAGACAGGCCGGGATGGACACTGAAGCTTTCTTT
NA,TRBJ2-2,few,TRBV5-1,CASSSQGRNTGELFF,TGCGCCAGCAGCTCACAGGGACGCAACACCGGGGAGCTGTTTTTT
NA,TRBJ1-4,few,TRBV2,CASFSPGTHQEKLFF,TGTGCCAGCTTCTCCCCCGGGACACATCAAGAAAAACTGTTTTTT
TRBD1,TRBJ2-3,few,TRBV5-4,CASRSAPLGTGYRTDTQYF,TGTGCCAGCAGGTCGGCGCCTCTTGGGACAGGGTATAGGACAGATACGCAGTATTTT
NA,TRBJ2-1,NA,TRBV10-3,CAIAPSRGIDEQFF,TGTGCCATCGCCCCCTCACGGGGGATTGATGAGCAGTTCTTC
NA,TRBJ2-5,few,TRBV6-5,CASSEAKETQYF,TGTGCCAGCAGTGAAGCAAAAGAGACCCAGTACTTC
NA,TRBJ2-5,few,TRBV7-3,CASSLIPGVEETQYF,TGTGCCAGCAGCTTAATCCCAGGGGTTGAAGAGACCCAGTACTTC
NA,TRBJ1-2,NA,TRBV28,CASSSQYPQGRYGYTF,TGTGCCAGCAGTTCCCAATATCCCCAGGGGCGCTATGGCTACACCTTC
NA,TRBJ2-3,NA,TRBV19,CASSPLASSTDTQYF,TGTGCCAGTAGCCCCCTAGCGAGTAGCACAGATACGCAGTATTTT
NA,TRBJ1-4,few,TRBV6-5,CASSYRGTTNEKLFF,TGTGCCAGCAGTTACCGAGGAACAACTAATGAAAAACTGTTTTTT
TRBD2,TRBJ2-3,NA,TRBV6-4,CASSGASGGASDTQYF,TGTGCCAGCAGTGGGGCTAGCGGGGGGGCATCGGATACGCAGTATTTT
NA,TRBJ1-1,NA,TRBV19,CASSNGRREAFF,TGTGCCAGTAGTAACGGACGGAGGGAAGCTTTCTTT
NA,TRBJ2-7,NA,TRBV7-3,CASSSRVGGQGEQYF,TGTGCCAGCAGCTCACGGGTGGGGGGGCAAGGCGAGCAGTACTTC
NA,TRBJ1-2,NA,TRBV30,CAWSGGGLGYTF,TGTGCCTGGAGTGGTGGAGGGTTAGGCTACACCTTC
NA,TRBJ2-1,NA,TRBV7-3,CASSLSGTYNEQFF,TGTGCCAGCAGCTTAAGCGGGACCTACAATGAGCAGTTCTTC
TRBD2,TRBJ2-1,NA,TRBV30,CAWSVRSSGSYNEQFF,TGTGCCTGGAGTGTACGTTCTAGCGGGAGCTACAATGAGCAGTTCTTC
TRBD1,TRBJ2-5,NA,TRBV5-4,CASSLGSMGGQGKGTQYF,TGTGCCAGCAGCTTGGGGTCCATGGGGGGACAGGGGAAGGGGACCCAGTACTTC
NA,TRBJ2-7,NA,TRBV5-1,CASSLTSYEQYF,TGCGCCAGCAGCTTGACCTCCTACGAGCAGTACTTC
TRBD1,TRBJ1-2,NA,TRBV4-3,CASSPSTGGNYGYTF,TGCGCCAGCAGTCCAAGCACAGGGGGCAACTATGGCTACACCTTC
TRBD2,TRBJ2-7,NA,TRBV7-9,CASSPRTSGGASYEQYF,TGTGCCAGCAGCCCACGGACTAGCGGGGGGGCCTCCTACGAGCAGTACTTC
NA,TRBJ1-3,NA,TRBV19,CASSRQDSSGNTIYF,TGTGCCAGTAGTCGACAGGATAGCTCTGGAAACACCATATATTTT
TRBD1,TRBJ1-4,few,TRBV12-5,CASGLGQGSLLATNEKLFF,TGTGCTAGTGGTTTGGGACAGGGATCTCTACTAGCAACTAATGAAAAACTGTTTTTT
TRBD1,TRBJ1-2,NA,TRBV5-3,CARSDLPGQGDYGYTF,TGTGCCAGAAGCGATCTACCGGGACAGGGGGACTATGGCTACACCTTC
NA,TRBJ2-7,NA,TRBV7-2,CASSSSVLPTYEQYF,TGTGCCAGCAGCTCATCGGTCCTTCCCACCTACGAGCAGTACTTC
TRBD1,TRBJ1-2,once,TRBV29-1,CSVEIAPGQGNYGYTF,TGCAGCGTTGAGATAGCCCCGGGACAGGGTAACTATGGCTACACCTTC
TRBD1,TRBJ2-6,few,TRBV7-3,CASSLGTGMTGANVLTF,TGTGCCAGCAGCTTAGGGACAGGGATGACTGGGGCCAACGTCCTGACTTTC
TRBD1,TRBJ1-1,few,TRBV30,CAWRQGGEAFF,TGTGCCTGGCGACAGGGGGGTGAAGCTTTCTTT
TRBD1,TRBJ1-2,NA,TRBV6-1,CASSGDRPNYGYTF,TGTGCCAGCAGTGGGGACAGGCCGAACTATGGCTACACCTTC
NA,TRBJ1-2,NA,TRBV6-1,CASSQVNYGYTF,TGTGCCAGCAGCCAGGTCAACTATGGCTACACCTTC
NA,TRBJ2-3,NA,TRBV5-1,CASSFGPSRATDTQYF,TGCGCCAGCAGCTTCGGGCCTAGCAGAGCCACAGATACGCAGTATTTT
NA,TRBJ1-1,NA,TRBV5-8,CASITFRQATEAFF,TGTGCCAGCATTACCTTCCGCCAGGCCACTGAAGCTTTCTTT
TRBD1,TRBJ1-5,few,TRBV27,CASSLTGQGGNQPQHF,TGTGCCAGCAGTTTAACGGGACAGGGTGGGAATCAGCCCCAGCATTTT